These 23 T cell receptor beta chains originate from one sample sequenced in a study of blood T cells in healthy people across ages (dated by TCRdb to 2014 to 2015). Receptors were amplified or captured by 5' RACE. A second about 7 to 12 cycle PCR used a sample-barcoded 5' primer and a J-beta primer mix. TCRdb handled the public reads itself, with Q25 trimming in fastp and clone calling in MiXCR, and kept productive beta chains. Rows are unified per CDR3 protein, each entry keeping the most common DNA and genes. Present in this sample are around 1,800,000 distinct CDR3 sequences, approximately 40% of which were seen just once. More than 20% of the sample is held by the ten biggest clonotypes. The sample comprised blood. Receptor source: a human donor in good health.

This chain connects TRBV12-3 or TRBV12-4 to TRBJ1-2, with TRBD1 matching 11 bases. The trim removed 5 bases at V and 7 bases at J, leaving 9 bases unmatched. This CDR3 has 15 residues. Here the CDR3 DNA reads TGTGCCAGCAGTAAGATTTGGACAGGGGGCTTTGGCTACACCTTC. Translation: CASSKIWTGGFGYTF.

Turning to this clonotype: A much larger clone differs by one base, so this may be a read error. This sequence joins TRBV12-3 or TRBV12-4 and TRBJ2-3; D possibly corresponds to TRBD2 (5 bases). The length of the CDR3 is 17 residues. V gave up 2 bases and J gave up 1 base, with 16 bases separating them. CDR3: CASSLSASEARTDTQYF. Written as DNA, the CDR3 is TGTGCCAGCAGTTTATCAGCGTCGGAGGCCCGCACAGATACGCAGTATTTT.

Ten or more counts support this clonotype. V and J are TRBV20-1 and TRBJ2-7; D is possibly TRBD1 (6 bases). This CDR3 spans 16 amino acids. Looked up from germline, CDR1 is DFQATT and CDR2 is SNEGSKA (reference sequence). Trimming cost V 0 bases and J 4 bases, with 19 bases left between them. Written as DNA, the CDR3 is TGCAGTGCTAGAGATCAGGGGCAAGGATCGGGGTACGAGCAGTACTTC. Translation gives CSARDQGQGSGYEQYF.

Turning to this clonotype: Possible read error: a much larger clone is one base away. The rearrangement uses TRBV20-1 and TRBJ2-7, with D perhaps matching TRBD1 (6 bases). The CDR3 runs 14 residues. Deletions cut 2 bases from V and 2 bases from J, with 13 bases between. Per germline, CDR1 DFQATT and CDR2 SNEGSKA (reference sequence). The CDR3 loop reads CSARRQDWAYEQYF. The CDR3 DNA follows: TGCAGTGCTAGACGACAGGACTGGGCCTACGAGCAGTACTTC.

This clonotype has only a few counts. The gene calls are TRBV4-2 and TRBJ1-1, with D tentatively TRBD1 (5 bases). From germline, CDR1 is LGHNA and CDR2 YNFKEQ. The CDR3 has 15 residues. Trimming stripped 2 bases from V and 4 bases from J, with 14 bases between. The DNA of the CDR3 is TGTGCCAGCAGCCAACGACAGTTGGGAGGCACTGAAGCTTTCTTT. It specifies CASSQRQLGGTEAFF.

This chain's CDR3 is CASSPFRASNYGYTF. The CDR3, as DNA: TGTGCCAGCTCACCTTTTAGGGCCTCCAACTATGGCTACACCTTC. The chain combines TRBV18 with TRBJ1-2; D gene uncertain. This CDR3 contains 15 residues. V was pared by 3 bases and J by 2 bases, with 13 bases between. Germline CDR1 KGHSH, CDR2 LQKENI.

The rearrangement links TRBV12-2 to TRBJ2-5; TRBD2 is the table's D call and was not checked against the DNA. The J call could be wrong; TRBJ2-7 is a better fit for the DNA end. TRBV12-2 is a pseudogene locus. There are 17 residues in the CDR3. As DNA, the CDR3 is TGTGCAAGTCGCTTAGTCTCAGCGGGGGGCCAAGTCGACGAGCAGTACTTC. Protein product: CASRLVSAGGQVDEQYF.

This clonotype has only a few counts. The rearrangement links TRBV7-2 to TRBJ2-6; D gene unclear. Germline assignment: CDR1 SGHTA and CDR2 FQGNSA. This CDR3 is 16 amino acids long. The V end was cut by 2 bases, the J end by 0 bases, with 8 bases between. Here the CDR3 DNA reads TGTGCCAGCAGCTTACGTGGGGTCTCTGGGGCCAACGTCCTGACTTTC. This codes for CASSLRGVSGANVLTF.

This clonotype was counted between two and nine times. DNA of the CDR3: TGTGCCAGCGGGACAGGGGGTGACTATGGCTACACCTTC. Encoded protein: CASGTGGDYGYTF. The chain carries TRBV7-9 and TRBJ1-2, with 11 nucleotides matching TRBD1. CDR1 and CDR2 (germline): SEHNR, FQNEAQ (reference sequence). With V trimmed by 8 bases and J by 3 bases, 2 bases remained unmatched. This CDR3 spans 13 amino acids. Using reference TRBV7-9 and TRBJ1-2 for the parts outside the CDR3, the full variable domain is DTGVSQNPRHKITKRGQNVTFRCDPISEHNRLYWYRQTLGQGPEFLTYFQNEAQLEKSRLLSDRFSAERPKGSFSTLEIQRTEQGDSAMYLCASGTGGDYGYTFGSGTRLTVV.

This chain joins TRBV12-3 or TRBV12-4 and TRBJ2-1, with no clear D. Between the trimmed V and J ends, which lost 8 bases and 0 bases, there was a span of 11 bases. The CDR3 spans 14 residues. The CDR3 bases are TGTGCCAGCGGACCGAGGAGCTCCTACAATGAGCAGTTCTTC. Protein: CASGPRSSYNEQFF.

This clonotype came up once. This chain connects TRBV7-9 to TRBJ1-6; D gene uncertain. This CDR3 is built from 14 residues. The V gene lost 4 bases and the J gene lost 9 bases, with 13 bases spanning the gap. Germline-derived CDR1 and CDR2 are SEHNR and FQNEAQ (reference sequence). This chain's CDR3 is CASSSVLDSSPLHF. The CDR3 DNA reads as TGTGCCAGCAGCTCAGTTCTGGATAGTTCACCCCTCCACTTT.

Ten or more counts support this clonotype. J is TRBJ2-7 and V is TRBV29-1; D is possibly TRBD1 (6 bases). The CDR3 contains 14 residues. CDR1 SQVTM and CDR2 ANQGSEA come from the germline V gene. The ends were cut back, 6 bases at V and 3 bases at J, with 18 bases in the middle. The CDR3 reads CSVLVGQSIYEQYF. CDR3 nucleotides: TGCAGCGTGTTGGTAGGACAGTCGATCTACGAGCAGTACTTC.

The chain combines TRBV4-2 with TRBJ1-2; D is ambiguous. The CDR3 length is 15 residues. The germline V gene encodes CDR1 LGHNA and CDR2 YNFKEQ. Trimming removed 0 bases from V and 4 bases from J, with 12 bases in between. The CDR3 region is CASSQEVSSLYGYTF. The DNA for the CDR3 is TGTGCCAGCAGCCAAGAGGTGTCATCCCTCTATGGCTACACCTTC.

The chain employs TRBV6-2 or TRBV6-3 and TRBJ2-7; D gene uncertain. Germline V gene sequence: CDR1 MNHEY, CDR2 SVGEGT. The CDR3 consists of 15 residues. V lost 4 bases and J lost 1, with 14 bases in between. CDR3 sequence (DNA): TGTGCCAGCAGTTTCCTCCAAACCAGTTCCTACGAGCAGTACTTC. Translating gives CASSFLQTSSYEQYF.

The DNA for the CDR3 is TGTGCCAGCAGTCCGACACCTAGAGGAGATCAGCCCCAGCATTTT. Residues: CASSPTPRGDQPQHF. The rearrangement joins TRBV28 to TRBJ1-5; D not certain. V lost 5 bases and J lost 5, with 16 bases in between. This CDR3 comprises 15 residues. Germline lookup yields CDR1 MDHEN and CDR2 SYDVKM.

This clonotype has only a few counts. This may come from a read error, since a much larger clone is one base off. The rearrangement links TRBV10-3 to TRBJ2-6; D gene unclear. This CDR3 region has 16 residues. CDR1 is ENHRY, CDR2 SYGVKD, per germline. The CDR3, as DNA: TGTACCATCAGTGAGTCCTGGGACTCTGGGGCCAACGTCCTGACTTTC. This translates into CTISESWDSGANVLTF.

The chain carries TRBV10-3 and TRBJ2-7; maybe TRBD1 (6 bases). This CDR3 region has 17 residues. Germline CDR1 and CDR2: ENHRY and SYGVKD. Trimming took off 4 bases at V and 4 bases at J, with 23 bases between the two ends. CDR3 bases: TGTGCCATCAGTGCAAGGGACACCACGGCCCCTTTATACGAGCAGTACTTC. Protein product: CAISARDTTAPLYEQYF.

This clonotype was detected only a few times. The V gene is TRBV7-9, the J gene TRBJ2-5; tentatively, D is TRBD2 (5 bases). Trimming stripped 2 bases from V and 4 bases from J, with 11 bases between. Germline V gene data show CDR1 as SEHNR and CDR2 as FQNEAQ (reference sequence). This CDR3 is built from 14 residues. The CDR3 spells CASSLSSRGETQYF. The CDR3 region has the DNA TGTGCCAGCAGCTTATCTTCCCGGGGAGAGACCCAGTACTTC.

This clonotype has a handful of counts. The chain uses TRBV5-1 and TRBJ2-7; 8 bases align to TRBD1. Trimming cost V 4 bases and J 0 bases; bases outside gene matches: 6. This CDR3 is 15 amino acids long. Germline values: CDR1 SGHRS, CDR2 YFSETQ. The DNA for the CDR3 is TGCGCCAGCAGCGTGACAGGGGCGACCTCCTACGAGCAGTACTTC. The encoded protein is CASSVTGATSYEQYF.

This clonotype turned up a few times. J is TRBJ1-5 and V is TRBV20-1; D gene unclear. The CDR3 sequence is 15 residues long. The germline gives CDR1 DFQATT, CDR2 SNEGSKA (reference sequence). Trimming removed 0 bases at V and 3 bases at J, with 12 bases between. The CDR3 spells CSARDGGMFNQPQHF. The DNA of the CDR3 is TGCAGTGCTAGAGATGGAGGGATGTTCAATCAGCCCCAGCATTTT.

This clonotype is a singleton in its sample. The rearrangement joins TRBV20-1 to TRBJ2-7, with 7 nucleotides matching TRBD1. The DNA end favors TRBJ2-5, so the J call may be wrong. CDR1 and CDR2 (germline): DFQATT, SNEGSKA (reference sequence). This CDR3 is built from 15 residues. CDR3 in DNA: TGCAGTGCTGGATTTTCAAGGGGGCGCGTAGAGACCCAGTACTTC. This translates into CSAGFSRGRVETQYF.

The genes are TRBV30 and TRBJ1-2; possible D gene TRBD1, 5 bases. V shed 0 bases and J shed 5 bases, with 19 bases lying between them. CDR1 is GTSNPN, CDR2 SVGIG, per germline (reference sequence). The CDR3 extends over 16 amino acids. CDR3 loop: CAWSVGWDAAKYGYTF. In nucleotides, the CDR3 is TGTGCCTGGAGTGTAGGTTGGGACGCGGCAAAGTATGGCTACACCTTC.

The sample holds a few counts of this clonotype. The genes are TRBV29-1 and TRBJ2-1; 14 bases map to TRBD2. The CDR3 sequence is 17 residues long. With V trimmed by 6 bases and J by 6 bases, 13 bases remained unmatched. The V gene's germline CDR1 is SQVTM and CDR2 ANQGSEA. The CDR3 nucleotides read TGCAGCGTCCCGGGACTAGCGGGGGCCCTAACCTTCAATGAGCAGTTCTTC. Protein: CSVPGLAGALTFNEQFF.